The present TCR beta chain was sequenced within a study of blood T cells in healthy people across ages. As regards this clonotype: The antigen remains unidentified.

A sample-barcoded 5' primer and a J-beta primer mix were used in a second PCR of about 6 to 11 cycles. TCRdb re-analysed the 5' RACE reads in MiXCR, keeping a single row per CDR3 protein. The sample yields about 1.8 million distinct CDR3 sequences, around 50% seen once. Findings of the study overall: Investigators treated diversity estimates from one million T cells as underestimates.

Per germline, CDR1 MNHEY and CDR2 SVGAGI. The V and J ends lost 1 base and 0 bases respectively, with 13 bases between them. This CDR3 comprises 17 residues. Total RNA was extracted at no less than 5 micrograms per sample. The TCR originated in a woman in her 40s in good health. This chain links TRBV6-5 with TRBJ2-4, with D unresolved. Sequencing was performed on blood. The CDR3 DNA follows: TGTGCCAGCAGTTACTTTTCGGATTACCTAGCCAAAAACATTCAGTACTTC. This encodes CASSYFSDYLAKNIQYF.